These 21 T cell receptor beta chains were all obtained from the same sample, sequenced in a study of blood T cell repertoires in COVID-19. Sequencing used immunoSEQ multiplex PCR; TCRdb keeps in-frame clones, though not all of them. In the table there are about 87,000 clones, around 87% of which are singletons. The sequenced sample consisted of peripheral blood. All receptors derive from an elderly woman with acute or convalescent COVID-19.

This chain joins TRBV9 and TRBJ2-3; D remains ambiguous. With 4 bases removed from V and 2 bases from J, the gap between germline ends came to 11 bases. CDR1 SGDLS and CDR2 YYNGEE come from the germline V gene. The CDR3 is made up of 14 amino acids. CDR3 DNA sequence: TGTGCCAGCAGCCCGATTGGGCACACAGATACGCAGTATTTT. Translating it yields CASSPIGHTDTQYF.

The J gene is TRBJ1-1, the V gene TRBV12-3 or TRBV12-4; TRBD1 might be the D (6 bases). V lost 6 bases and J 8 bases, leaving 13 bases between the germline ends. The CDR3 length is 12 residues. CDR3 sequence: CASSRGPTEAFF. As DNA, the CDR3 is TGTGCCAGCAGCAGGGGTCCGACAGAAGCTTTCTTT.

The rearrangement uses TRBV15 and TRBJ1-6; unclear D gene. The CDR3 is 13 amino acids. The germline V gene encodes CDR1 LNHNV and CDR2 YYDKDF (reference sequence). V shed 0 bases and J shed 9 bases, with 6 bases lying between them. The CDR3 loop reads CATSRENLSPLHF. CDR3 bases: TGTGCCACCAGCAGAGAAAATCTTTCACCCCTCCACTTT.

The chain joins TRBV5-6 to TRBJ2-3, with 9 bases lining up with TRBD2. The germline CDR1 and CDR2 sequences are SGHDT and YYEEEE. V trimming: 0 bases; J trimming: 3 bases; junction bases outside the gene matches: 8. The CDR3 is 17 residues long. The CDR3 bases are TGTGCCAGCAGCTTGGCAGGCGGGGGGGCGAGGACAGATACGCAGTATTTT. Translating it yields CASSLAGGGARTDTQYF.

The chain recombines TRBV5-1 with TRBJ1-3; D possibly corresponds to TRBD1 (6 bases). Germline V gene sequence: CDR1 SGHRS, CDR2 YFSETQ. The CDR3 loop spans 16 amino acids. V was cut by 2 bases and J by 2 bases, with 14 bases left in between. The chain's CDR3 is CASSFGDRTTGNTIYF. In nucleotides, the CDR3 is TGCGCCAGCAGCTTTGGAGACAGGACCACTGGAAACACCATATATTTT.

V usage is TRBV19 and J usage is TRBJ2-2; D remains unclear. This CDR3 contains 17 residues. The germline V gene has CDR1 LNHDA and CDR2 SQIVND (reference sequence). Trimming removed 4 bases from V and 3 bases from J, with 18 bases in between. This chain's CDR3 is CASSTQTRKPYTGELFF. The CDR3 DNA follows: TGTGCCAGTAGTACGCAGACCAGGAAACCGTACACCGGGGAGCTGTTTTTT.

The V and J genes are TRBV6-5 and TRBJ2-3; TRBD2 is a possible D gene (7 bases). This CDR3 spans 15 amino acids. The V gene lost 4 bases and the J gene lost 2 bases, with 13 bases spanning the gap. Germline V CDR1 and CDR2: MNHEY, SVGAGI. Here the CDR3 reads CASSLGRGPTDTQYF. CDR3 sequence (DNA): TGTGCCAGCAGTTTGGGGCGGGGGCCCACAGATACGCAGTATTTT.

The chain uses TRBV7-2 and TRBJ1-2; no clear D. The CDR3 has 14 residues. V lost 0 bases, J lost 0 bases, and 5 bases lay in between. Germline V gives CDR1 SGHTA, CDR2 FQGNSA. CDR3 bases: TGTGCCAGCAGCTTAGCAACGGCTAACTATGGCTACACCTTC. This gives the protein CASSLATANYGYTF.

In this sample, this clone turned up a few times. The CDR3 protein is CASSLMGAGKGNTGELFF. For the CDR3, the DNA is TGTGCCAGCAGCCTCATGGGGGCAGGGAAGGGGAACACCGGGGAGCTGTTTTTT. V usage is TRBV9 and J usage is TRBJ2-2, with D possibly matching TRBD1 (6 bases). Trimming cost V 4 bases and J 1 base, with 20 bases left between them. CDR1 and CDR2 from the germline V gene are SGDLS and YYNGEE. The CDR3 length is 18 residues.

The genes are TRBV6-5 and TRBJ1-6; D perhaps matches TRBD1 (6 bases). Germline CDR1 reads MNHEY; CDR2 reads SVGAGI. The V gene lost 9 bases and the J gene lost 0 bases, with 9 bases spanning the gap. The CDR3 spans 14 residues. The CDR3 coding sequence is TGTGCCAGTACAGGGAGCTCCTATAATTCACCCCTCCACTTT. It codes for CASTGSSYNSPLHF.

This chain links TRBV6-5 with TRBJ2-7; 7 bases are a match to TRBD2. The CDR3 totals 14 residues. The V gene end was trimmed by 7 bases and the J gene end by 4 bases; junction bases not matched to a gene: 10. The germline V gene has CDR1 MNHEY and CDR2 SVGAGI. Here the CDR3 DNA reads TGTGCCAGCAAAGTTGAGCGGGATAGGTACGAGCAGTACTTC. It translates to CASKVERDRYEQYF.

The CDR3 region is CASSLDGSGGSYGYTF. The CDR3, as DNA: TGTGCCAGCAGCTTAGATGGGTCAGGGGGATCCTATGGCTACACCTTC. The chain recombines TRBV11-2 with TRBJ1-2; 7 bases map to TRBD1. Losses at the gene ends were 0 bases for V and 4 bases for J; bases not matched to a gene: 8. The germline V gene has CDR1 SGHAT and CDR2 FQNNGV. The CDR3 covers 16 residues.

The chain has TRBV6-5 and TRBJ2-7; TRBD1 or TRBD2 may be the D gene (6 bases each). Trimming left V 6 bases short and J 4 bases short, with 19 bases between. The CDR3 is 15 amino acids. CDR1 is MNHEY, CDR2 SVGAGI, per germline. The chain's CDR3 is CASRYREVFMYEQYF. The CDR3 nucleotides read TGTGCCAGCAGATACAGGGAGGTCTTTATGTACGAGCAGTACTTC.

The V and J genes are TRBV11-2 and TRBJ2-7; 7 bases are shared with TRBD1. CDR3 length: 14 amino acids. CDR1 SGHAT and CDR2 FQNNGV come from the germline V gene. After removal of 4 bases from V and 0 bases from J, the junction contained 3 bases not matched to a gene. In DNA, the CDR3 is TGTGCCAGCAGCTCAGACAGGGTCTCCTACGAGCAGTACTTC. It encodes CASSSDRVSYEQYF.

This sequence joins TRBV10-1 and TRBJ2-6, with D perhaps TRBD2 (6 bases). The V end lost 3 bases, the J end lost 2 bases, and 14 bases lay between the germline ends. Germline values: CDR1 WNHNN, CDR2 SYGVQD (reference sequence). There are 17 residues in the CDR3. This chain's CDR3 is CASSECVSGAGANVLTF. The CDR3 region has the DNA TGCGCCAGCAGTGAATGTGTTTCGGGAGCTGGGGCCAACGTCCTGACTTTC.

The chain uses TRBV29-1 and TRBJ1-2, with D possibly being TRBD1 (6 bases). The germline V gene encodes CDR1 SQVTM and CDR2 ANQGSEA. V lost 6 bases, J lost 1 base, and 12 bases lay in between. The CDR3 has 13 residues. CDR3 DNA sequence: TGCAGCGTCGATGACAGGAGTAACTATGGCTACACCTTC. As protein: CSVDDRSNYGYTF.

The chain links TRBV7-2 to TRBJ2-1, with D possibly matching TRBD2 (6 bases). Trimming removed 1 base from V and 8 bases from J, with 15 bases in between. Germline V gene data show CDR1 as SGHTA and CDR2 as FQGNSA. The CDR3 has 15 residues. The CDR3 sequence is CASSLEVLASDEQFF. In nucleotides, the CDR3 is TGTGCCAGCAGCTTAGAGGTTCTGGCTAGCGATGAGCAGTTCTTC.

This rearrangement joins TRBV29-1 to TRBJ1-1, with D unclear. The V gene lost 7 bases and the J gene lost 5 bases, with 14 bases spanning the gap. The CDR3 has 12 residues. Germline V gives CDR1 SQVTM, CDR2 ANQGSEA. CDR3 nucleotides: TGCAGCGCCAACCGTCGAGGGACTGAAGCTTTCTTT. It yields the protein CSANRRGTEAFF.

J is TRBJ2-5 and V is TRBV18; 10 bases map to TRBD1. The length of the CDR3 is 15 residues. Per the germline V gene, CDR1 is KGHSH and CDR2 is LQKENI. V gave up 3 bases and J gave up 1 base; unmatched junction bases: 2. The CDR3 DNA reads as TGTGCCAGCTCACCTGGGACAGGGGCCCAAGAGACCCAGTACTTC. Protein: CASSPGTGAQETQYF.

This clone was recorded once. The chain has TRBV11-2 and TRBJ2-1; a possible D gene is TRBD2 (6 bases). This CDR3 contains 13 residues. V dropped 1 base and J dropped 7 bases, with 8 bases sitting between them. The germline V gene encodes CDR1 SGHAT and CDR2 FQNNGV. CDR3: CASSLGLENEQFF. CDR3 nucleotides: TGTGCCAGCAGCTTAGGACTAGAGAATGAGCAGTTCTTC.

The rearrangement links TRBV29-1 to TRBJ2-7; 9 bases match TRBD1. V lost 4 bases and J lost 5; bases outside the gene matches: 15. Germline CDR1 and CDR2: SQVTM and ANQGSEA. The CDR3 is 16 residues long. CDR3 bases: TGCAGCGTTGTTACATTTAGGGGACAGGGATCGGACGAGCAGTACTTC. Translating gives CSVVTFRGQGSDEQYF.